Only a few counts were recorded for the clone carrying this TCR beta chain. Germline V gene data show CDR1 as DFQATT and CDR2 as SNEGSKA (reference sequence). The V end lost 3 bases, the J end lost 5 bases, and 4 bases lay between the germline ends. The CDR3 consists of 10 residues. TCRdb reprocessed the RT-PCR reads with MiXCR, giving one entry per CDR3 protein. This sample carries approximately 720,000 distinct CDR3 sequences, 14% of them seen once, and the ten largest clones take 3% to 4.5%. The clonotype comes from a female donor in good health, serving as a healthy control. The gene calls are TRBV20-1 and TRBJ2-5; no firm D call. The sample taken for sequencing was memory CD4+ T cells from blood. The CDR3: CSASFETQYF. The CDR3 nucleotides are TGCAGTGCTAGTTTCGAGACCCAGTACTTC.